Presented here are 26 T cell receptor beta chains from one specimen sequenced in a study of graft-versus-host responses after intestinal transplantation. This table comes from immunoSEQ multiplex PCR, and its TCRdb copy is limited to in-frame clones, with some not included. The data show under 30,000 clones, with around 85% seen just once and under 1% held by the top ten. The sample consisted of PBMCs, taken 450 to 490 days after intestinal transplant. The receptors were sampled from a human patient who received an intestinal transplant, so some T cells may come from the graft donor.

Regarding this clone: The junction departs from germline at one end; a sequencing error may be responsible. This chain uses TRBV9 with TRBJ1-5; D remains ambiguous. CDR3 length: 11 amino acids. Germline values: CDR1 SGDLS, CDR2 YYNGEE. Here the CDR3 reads CASSFNEPQHF. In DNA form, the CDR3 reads TGTGCCAGCAGCTTCAATGAGCCCCAGCATTTT.

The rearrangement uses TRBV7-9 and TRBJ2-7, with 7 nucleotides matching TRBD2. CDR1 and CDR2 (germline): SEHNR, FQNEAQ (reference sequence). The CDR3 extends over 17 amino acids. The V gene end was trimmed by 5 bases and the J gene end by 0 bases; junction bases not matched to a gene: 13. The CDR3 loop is CASSHQVGRGASYEQYF. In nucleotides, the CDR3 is TGTGCCAGCAGCCACCAGGTGGGGAGGGGAGCCTCCTACGAGCAGTACTTC.

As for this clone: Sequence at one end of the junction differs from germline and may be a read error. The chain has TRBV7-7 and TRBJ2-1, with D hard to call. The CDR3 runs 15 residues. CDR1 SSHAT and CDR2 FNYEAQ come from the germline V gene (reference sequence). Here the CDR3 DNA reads TGTGCTAGCAGCTTAGCAGGTGGGCTTTACAATGAGCAGTTCTTC. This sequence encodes CASSLAGGLYNEQFF.

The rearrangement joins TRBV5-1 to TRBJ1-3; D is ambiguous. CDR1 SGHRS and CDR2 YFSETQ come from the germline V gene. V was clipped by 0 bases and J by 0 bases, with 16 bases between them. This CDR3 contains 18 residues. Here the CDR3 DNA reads TGCGCCAGCAGCTTGGATCCCGCCGGGCGGAGCTCTGGAAACACCATATATTTT. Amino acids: CASSLDPAGRSSGNTIYF.

The CDR3 region is CASSQTGLVDTQYF. In nucleotides, the CDR3 is TGTGCCAGCAGCCAAACCGGACTAGTCGATACGCAGTATTTT. This sequence joins TRBV14 and TRBJ2-3, with 7 bases identical to TRBD2. CDR1 is SGHDN, CDR2 FVKESK, per germline. The CDR3 has 14 residues. V gave up 2 bases and J gave up 6 bases; unmatched junction bases: 5. Together with reference TRBV14 and TRBJ2-3, the CDR3 gives the full variable domain: EAGVTQFPSHSVIEKGQTVTLRCDPISGHDNLYWYRRVMGKEIKFLLHFVKESKQDESGMPNNRFLAERTGGTYSTLKVQPAELEDSGVYFCASSQTGLVDTQYFGPGTRLTVL.

CDR3 sequence: CASSPPNREETQYF. For the CDR3, the DNA is TGTGCCAGCAGCCCCCCGAACAGAGAAGAGACCCAGTACTTC. This chain uses TRBV7-9 with TRBJ2-5; no firm D call. Germline V gene data show CDR1 as SEHNR and CDR2 as FQNEAQ (reference sequence). CDR3 length equals 14 residues. The V and J ends lost 5 bases and 3 bases respectively, with 13 bases between them. Drawing the rest from reference TRBV7-9 and TRBJ2-5, the complete variable domain is DTGVSQNPRHKITKRGQNVTFRCDPISEHNRLYWYRQTLGQGPEFLTYFQNEAQLEKSRLLSDRFSAERPKGSFSTLEIQRTEQGDSAMYLCASSPPNREETQYFGPGTRLLVL.

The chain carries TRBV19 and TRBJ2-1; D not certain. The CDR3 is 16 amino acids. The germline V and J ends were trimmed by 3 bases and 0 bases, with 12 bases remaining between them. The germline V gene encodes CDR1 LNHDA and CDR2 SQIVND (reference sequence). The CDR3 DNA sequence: TGTGCCAGTAGTATGTTCGGCCTAAGCTCCTACAATGAGCAGTTCTTC. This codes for CASSMFGLSSYNEQFF.

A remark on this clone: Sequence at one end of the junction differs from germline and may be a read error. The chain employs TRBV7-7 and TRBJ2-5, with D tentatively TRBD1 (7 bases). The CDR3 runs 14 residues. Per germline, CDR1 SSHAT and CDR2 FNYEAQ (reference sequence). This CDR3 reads CASSLTGTQETQYF. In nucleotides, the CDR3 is TGTGCTAGCAGCCTGACAGGGACTCAAGAGACCCAGTACTTC.

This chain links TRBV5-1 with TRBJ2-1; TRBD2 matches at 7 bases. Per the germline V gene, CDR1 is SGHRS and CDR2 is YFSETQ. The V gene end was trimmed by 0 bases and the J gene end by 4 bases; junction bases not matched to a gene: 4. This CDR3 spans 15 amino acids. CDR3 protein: CASSLVASGYNEQFF. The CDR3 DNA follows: TGCGCCAGCAGCTTGGTAGCTAGCGGATACAATGAGCAGTTCTTC. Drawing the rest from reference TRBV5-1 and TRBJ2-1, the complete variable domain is KAGVTQTPRYLIKTRGQQVTLSCSPISGHRSVSWYQQTPGQGLQFLFEYFSETQRNKGNFPGRFSGRQFSNSRSEMNVSTLELGDSALYLCASSLVASGYNEQFFGPGTRLTVL.

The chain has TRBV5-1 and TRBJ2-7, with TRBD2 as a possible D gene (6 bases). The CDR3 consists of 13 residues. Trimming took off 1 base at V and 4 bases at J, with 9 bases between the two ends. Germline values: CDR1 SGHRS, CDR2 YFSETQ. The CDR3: CASSLWRGYEQYF. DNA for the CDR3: TGCGCCAGCAGCTTGTGGCGGGGATACGAGCAGTACTTC.

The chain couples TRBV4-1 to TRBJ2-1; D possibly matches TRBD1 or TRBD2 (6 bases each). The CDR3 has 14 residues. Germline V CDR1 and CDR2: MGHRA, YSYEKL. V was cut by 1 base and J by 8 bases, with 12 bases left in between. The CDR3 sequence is CASSQVPRGDEQFF. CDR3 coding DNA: TGCGCCAGCAGCCAAGTTCCGAGGGGGGATGAGCAGTTCTTC.

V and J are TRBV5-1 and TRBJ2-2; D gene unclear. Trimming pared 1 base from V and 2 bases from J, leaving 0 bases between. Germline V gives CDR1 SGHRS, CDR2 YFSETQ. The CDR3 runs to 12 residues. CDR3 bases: TGCGCCAGCAGCTTGAACACCGGGGAGCTGTTTTTT. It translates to CASSLNTGELFF.

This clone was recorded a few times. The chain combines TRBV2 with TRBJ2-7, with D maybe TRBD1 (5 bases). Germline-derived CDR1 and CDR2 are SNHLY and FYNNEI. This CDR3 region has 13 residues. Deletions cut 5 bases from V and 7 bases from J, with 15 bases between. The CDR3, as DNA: TGTGCCAGCAGTAACCAGGGCCAGTATGAGCAGTACTTC. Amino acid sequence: CASSNQGQYEQYF. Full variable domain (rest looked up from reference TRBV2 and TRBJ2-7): EPEVTQTPSHQVTQMGQEVILRCVPISNHLYFYWYRQILGQKVEFLVSFYNNEISEKSEIFDDQFSVERPDGSNFTLKIRSTKLEDSAMYFCASSNQGQYEQYFGPGTRLTVT.

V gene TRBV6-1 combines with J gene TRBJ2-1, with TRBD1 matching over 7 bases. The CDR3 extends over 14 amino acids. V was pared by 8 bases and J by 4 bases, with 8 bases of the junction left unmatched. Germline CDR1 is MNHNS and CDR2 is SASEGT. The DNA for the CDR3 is TGTGCCAGCCTAGGGGGCGCAGGTTACAATGAGCAGTTCTTC. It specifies CASLGGAGYNEQFF.

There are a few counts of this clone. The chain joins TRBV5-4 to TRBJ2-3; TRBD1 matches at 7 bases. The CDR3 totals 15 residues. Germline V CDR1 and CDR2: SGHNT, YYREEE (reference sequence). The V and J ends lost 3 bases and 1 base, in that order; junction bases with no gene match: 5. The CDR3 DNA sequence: TGTGCCAGCAGCTCCACAGGGGCAGGCACAGATACGCAGTATTTT. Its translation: CASSSTGAGTDTQYF.

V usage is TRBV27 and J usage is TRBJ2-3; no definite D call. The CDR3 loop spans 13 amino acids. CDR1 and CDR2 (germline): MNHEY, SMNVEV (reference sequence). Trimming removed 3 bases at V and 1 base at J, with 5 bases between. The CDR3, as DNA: TGTGCCAGCAGTTTTGTAGGCACAGATACGCAGTATTTT. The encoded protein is CASSFVGTDTQYF.

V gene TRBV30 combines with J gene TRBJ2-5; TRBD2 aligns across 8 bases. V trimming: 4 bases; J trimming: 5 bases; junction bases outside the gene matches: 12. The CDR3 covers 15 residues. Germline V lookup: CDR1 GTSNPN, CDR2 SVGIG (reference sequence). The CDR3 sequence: CAWMATGGRQETQYF. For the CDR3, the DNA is TGTGCCTGGATGGCAACGGGGGGGCGCCAGGAGACCCAGTACTTC. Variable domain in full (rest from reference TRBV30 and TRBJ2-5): SQTIHQWPATLVQPVGSPLSLECTVEGTSNPNLYWYRQAAGRGLQLLFYSVGIGQISSEVPQNLSASRPQDRQFILSSKKLLLSDSGFYLCAWMATGGRQETQYFGPGTRLLVL.

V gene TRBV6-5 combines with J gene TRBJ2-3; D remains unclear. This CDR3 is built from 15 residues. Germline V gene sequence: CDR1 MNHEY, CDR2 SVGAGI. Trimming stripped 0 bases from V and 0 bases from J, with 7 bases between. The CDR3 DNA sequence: TGTGCCAGCAGTTACTCGAGTTTTAGCACAGATACGCAGTATTTT. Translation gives CASSYSSFSTDTQYF.

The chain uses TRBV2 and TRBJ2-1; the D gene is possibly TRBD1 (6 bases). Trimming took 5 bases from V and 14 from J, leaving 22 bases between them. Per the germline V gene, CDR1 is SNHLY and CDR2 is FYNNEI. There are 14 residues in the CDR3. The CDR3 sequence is CASSSDRPAPRKFF. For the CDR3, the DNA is TGTGCCAGCAGTTCGGACAGACCCGCTCCCCGGAAGTTCTTC.

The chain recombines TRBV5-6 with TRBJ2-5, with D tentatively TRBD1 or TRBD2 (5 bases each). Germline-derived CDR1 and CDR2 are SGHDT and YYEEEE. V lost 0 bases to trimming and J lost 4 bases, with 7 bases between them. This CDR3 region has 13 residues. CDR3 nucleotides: TGTGCCAGCAGCTTGGGAGGGGTAGAGACCCAGTACTTC. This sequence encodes CASSLGGVETQYF.

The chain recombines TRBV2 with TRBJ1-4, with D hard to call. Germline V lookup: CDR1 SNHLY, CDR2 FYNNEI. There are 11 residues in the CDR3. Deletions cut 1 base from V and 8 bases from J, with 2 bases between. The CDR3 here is CASSEEEKLFF. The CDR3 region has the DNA TGTGCCAGCAGTGAAGAGGAAAAACTGTTTTTT.

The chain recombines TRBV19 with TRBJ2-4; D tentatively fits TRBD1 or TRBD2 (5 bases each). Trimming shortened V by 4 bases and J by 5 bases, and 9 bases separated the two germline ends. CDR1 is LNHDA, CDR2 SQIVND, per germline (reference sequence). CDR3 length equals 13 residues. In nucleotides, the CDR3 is TGTGCCAGTAGTACTCTGGGGGAAAACATTCAGTACTTC. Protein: CASSTLGENIQYF. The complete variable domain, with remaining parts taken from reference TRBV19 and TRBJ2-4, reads DGGITQSPKYLFRKEGQNVTLSCEQNLNHDAMYWYRQDPGQGLRLIYYSQIVNDFQKGDIAEGYSVSREKKESFPLTVTSAQKNPTAFYLCASSTLGENIQYFGAGTRLSVL.

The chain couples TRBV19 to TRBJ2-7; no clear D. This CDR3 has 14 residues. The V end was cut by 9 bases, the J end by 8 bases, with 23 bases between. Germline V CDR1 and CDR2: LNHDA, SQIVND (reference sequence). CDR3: CASETQSTPAQQYF. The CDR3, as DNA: TGTGCCAGCGAGACACAGAGTACTCCAGCTCAGCAGTACTTC. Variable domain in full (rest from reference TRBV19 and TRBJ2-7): DGGITQSPKYLFRKEGQNVTLSCEQNLNHDAMYWYRQDPGQGLRLIYYSQIVNDFQKGDIAEGYSVSREKKESFPLTVTSAQKNPTAFYLCASETQSTPAQQYFGPGTRLTVT.

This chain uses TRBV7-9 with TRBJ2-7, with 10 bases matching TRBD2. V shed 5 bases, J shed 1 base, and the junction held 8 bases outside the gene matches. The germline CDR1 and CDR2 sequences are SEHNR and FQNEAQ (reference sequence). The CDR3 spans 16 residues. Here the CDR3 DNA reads TGTGCCAGCAGCGCCTCGACTAGCGGGTTTTCCTACGAGCAGTACTTC. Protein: CASSASTSGFSYEQYF.

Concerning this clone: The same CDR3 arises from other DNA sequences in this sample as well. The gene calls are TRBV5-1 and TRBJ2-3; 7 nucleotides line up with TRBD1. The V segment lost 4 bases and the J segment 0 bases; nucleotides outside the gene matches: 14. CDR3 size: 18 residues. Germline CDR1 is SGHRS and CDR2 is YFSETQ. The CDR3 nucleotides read TGCGCCAGCAGCCCGAGAGAGGGGGCCGTAGCTAGCACAGATACGCAGTATTTT. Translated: CASSPREGAVASTDTQYF.

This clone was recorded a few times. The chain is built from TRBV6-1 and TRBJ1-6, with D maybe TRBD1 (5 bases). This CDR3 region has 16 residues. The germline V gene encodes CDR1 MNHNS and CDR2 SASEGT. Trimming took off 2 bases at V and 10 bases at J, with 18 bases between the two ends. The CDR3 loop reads CASSEISGIWVSPLHF. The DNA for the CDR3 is TGTGCCAGCAGTGAAATCTCAGGGATTTGGGTCTCACCCCTCCACTTT.